The 20 T cell receptor beta chains given below trace back to one sample, sequenced in a study of T cell repertoires in aging, cancer and after chemotherapy. TCR beta rearrangements were amplified from peripheral blood genomic DNA. TRB rearrangements spanning V, D and J were amplified using mixed TRB-A/B primers. In TCRdb, the multiplex PCR reads were re-called with MiXCR into one record per CDR3 protein. The sample holds thousands of distinct CDR3 sequences; 20% to 25% are singletons and the top ten take roughly 30%. The sequenced material came from blood. The source of these receptors is a human donor in good health. The donor label of this sample is uncertain.

The chain has TRBV13 and TRBJ1-1, with 8 bases aligning to TRBD1. The CDR3 is 16 amino acids. Germline V CDR1 and CDR2: PRHDT, FYEKMQ (reference sequence). After removal of 4 bases from V and 0 bases from J, the junction contained 7 bases not matched to a gene. The chain's CDR3 is CASSSDRGRVNTEAFF. The DNA for the CDR3 is TGTGCCAGCAGCTCAGACAGGGGAAGGGTGAACACTGAAGCTTTCTTT.

The chain recombines TRBV6-1 with TRBJ1-3; no firm D call. The V end lost 1 base, the J end lost 4 bases, and 11 bases lay between the germline ends. The CDR3 covers 15 residues. CDR1 is MNHNS and CDR2 is SASEGT in the germline V gene. The CDR3 DNA reads TGTGCCAGCAGTGAAGGCGGGTTTAGGGGAAACACCATATATTTT. Protein: CASSEGGFRGNTIYF.

This clonotype was seen a handful of times. This chain connects TRBV7-9 to TRBJ2-3; TRBD2 agrees at 9 bases. Germline CDR1 reads SEHNR; CDR2 reads FQNEAQ (reference sequence). The CDR3 sequence is 16 residues long. The trim removed 2 bases at V and 5 bases at J, leaving 8 bases unmatched. CDR3 DNA sequence: TGTGCCAGCAGCTTAAGCGCTAGCGGGACGGGAGATACGCAGTATTTT. Translation: CASSLSASGTGDTQYF.

This clonotype is medium-sized by share. V and J are TRBV6-1 and TRBJ1-6; D is possibly TRBD1 (6 bases). The CDR3 sequence is 15 residues long. V shed 0 bases and J shed 10 bases, with 13 bases lying between them. Per the germline V gene, CDR1 is MNHNS and CDR2 is SASEGT. The CDR3 loop is CASSEANGQSSPLHF. CDR3 in DNA: TGTGCCAGCAGTGAAGCGAACGGACAGTCGTCACCCCTCCACTTT.

This clonotype rates as medium-sized. This chain joins TRBV19 and TRBJ1-2; the D is unclear. Germline V CDR1 and CDR2: LNHDA, SQIVND (reference sequence). The CDR3 covers 13 residues. Trimming removed 3 bases at V and 0 bases at J, with 5 bases between. CDR3 in DNA: TGTGCCAGTAGTATCCAAGCTAACTATGGCTACACCTTC. The encoded protein is CASSIQANYGYTF. The full variable domain, with the rest looked up from reference TRBV19 and TRBJ1-2, is DGGITQSPKYLFRKEGQNVTLSCEQNLNHDAMYWYRQDPGQGLRLIYYSQIVNDFQKGDIAEGYSVSREKKESFPLTVTSAQKNPTAFYLCASSIQANYGYTFGSGTRLTVV.

This clonotype came up a few times. CDR3 amino acids: CASSWGLQGTQYF. In DNA, the CDR3 is TGTGCCAGCAGTTGGGGGCTCCAGGGGACCCAGTACTTC. The chain uses TRBV27 and TRBJ2-5; D is perhaps TRBD1 (6 bases). Germline CDR1 is MNHEY and CDR2 is SMNVEV (reference sequence). The CDR3 spans 13 residues. V lost 4 bases, J lost 7 bases, and 13 bases lay in between.

V is TRBV27 and J is TRBJ2-5; no definite D call. The CDR3 is 12 residues long. Per germline, CDR1 MNHEY and CDR2 SMNVEV (reference sequence). CDR3 coding DNA: TGTGGGATCAGCATGGTGGGCAAGACCCAGTACTTC. Amino acids: CGISMVGKTQYF.

The chain joins TRBV13 to TRBJ1-1; D gene ambiguous. V lost 6 bases, J lost 0 bases, and 8 bases lay in between. In germline, CDR1 is PRHDT, CDR2 FYEKMQ (reference sequence). CDR3 length equals 13 residues. The CDR3 nucleotides are TGTGCCAGCAGGATACAACTGAACACTGAAGCTTTCTTT. Protein: CASRIQLNTEAFF.

By sample fraction, this clonotype is medium-sized. The chain employs TRBV6-5 and TRBJ2-7; no definite D call. Germline lookup yields CDR1 MNHEY and CDR2 SVGAGI. The CDR3 spans 15 residues. The V gene lost 6 bases and the J gene lost 3 bases, with 18 bases spanning the gap. The DNA for the CDR3 is TGTGCCAGCAGAGAGACCGGAAACGGTGGCTACGAGCAGTACTTC. This sequence encodes CASRETGNGGYEQYF.

This chain links TRBV10-3 with TRBJ2-7; unclear D gene. Germline-derived CDR1 and CDR2 are ENHRY and SYGVKD. The CDR3 contains 12 residues. Trimming stripped 7 bases from V and 0 bases from J, with 7 bases between. The CDR3: CAIKRDSYEQYF. The CDR3 bases are TGTGCCATCAAAAGGGACTCCTACGAGCAGTACTTC.

As concerns this clonotype: A much larger clone lies one base from this, so it may be a read error. CDR3 bases: TGTGCCAGCAGCTTCGGAGCCAGGGACGGTGATTCACCCCTCCACTTT. It is translated as CASSFGARDGDSPLHF. This sequence joins TRBV7-2 and TRBJ1-6; TRBD1 is a possible D gene (5 bases). V dropped 3 bases and J dropped 8 bases, with 17 bases sitting between them. The length of the CDR3 is 16 residues. Germline CDR1 reads SGHTA; CDR2 reads FQGNSA.

The chain links TRBV20-1 to TRBJ2-3; 14 bases agree with TRBD2. The germline V gene has CDR1 DFQATT and CDR2 SNEGSKA (reference sequence). The CDR3 runs to 15 residues. V shed 6 bases and J 1 base; nucleotides not matched to a gene: 3. The CDR3 nucleotides read TGCAGTGCAAGACTAGCGGGGGGGCGCACAGATACGCAGTATTTT. It translates to CSARLAGGRTDTQYF.

This clonotype rates as medium-sized. The chain couples TRBV27 to TRBJ2-3, with 10 positions matching TRBD2. The CDR3 spans 13 residues. Germline loops: CDR1 MNHEY, CDR2 SMNVEV (reference sequence). J was trimmed by 8 bases and V by 6 bases; bases with no gene match: 5. CDR3 DNA: TGTGCCAGCAGCCTAGCGGGGGACCGTACGCAGTATTTT. Translated: CASSLAGDRTQYF.

This clonotype was seen a few times. Here the CDR3 reads CSARTGLKPQHF. The CDR3 DNA sequence: TGCAGTGCCCGAACAGGGTTAAAGCCCCAGCATTTT. The rearrangement links TRBV20-1 to TRBJ1-5; a weak D match, TRBD1 (6 bases). The ends were cut back, 6 bases at V and 8 bases at J, with 14 bases in the middle. Germline CDR1 and CDR2: DFQATT and SNEGSKA (reference sequence). CDR3 length equals 12 residues.

The J gene is TRBJ2-3, the V gene TRBV10-3; 7 bases fit TRBD2. Germline values: CDR1 ENHRY, CDR2 SYGVKD. The CDR3 length is 16 residues. V was clipped by 0 bases and J by 5 bases; unmatched bases: 8. DNA of the CDR3: TGTGCCATCAGTGAGTCGAGGTCTTGGGAGGGAGATACGCAGTATTTT. Amino acid sequence: CAISESRSWEGDTQYF.

A few counts support this clonotype. CDR3 protein: CSAREGSDGYTF. The CDR3 coding sequence is TGCAGTGCTAGAGAAGGGTCCGACGGCTACACCTTC. The chain joins TRBV20-1 to TRBJ1-2; D is uncertain. V lost 0 bases and J 8 bases, leaving 10 bases between the germline ends. The germline gives CDR1 DFQATT, CDR2 SNEGSKA (reference sequence). The CDR3 contains 12 residues.

Within the sample, this clonotype is medium-sized (0.01 to 0.1%). The chain joins TRBV6-5 to TRBJ1-3; D remains unclear. Germline CDR1 is MNHEY and CDR2 is SVGAGI. The length of the CDR3 is 13 residues. V was shortened by 2 bases and J by 2 bases, with 4 bases between the two germline ends. The CDR3 loop is CASSYGTGNTIYF. CDR3 nucleotides: TGTGCCAGCAGTTACGGAACTGGAAACACCATATATTTT.

This clonotype is judged medium-sized. The chain combines TRBV5-6 with TRBJ2-1, with TRBD2 identical over 12 bases. The CDR3 is made up of 19 amino acids. With V trimmed by 1 base and J by 0 bases, 8 bases remained unmatched. Germline CDR1 and CDR2: SGHDT and YYEEEE. The CDR3 region has the DNA TGTGCCAGCAGCTTGTGGGGGACTAGCGGGCTAAGCTCCTACAATGAGCAGTTCTTC. Protein sequence: CASSLWGTSGLSSYNEQFF.

This clonotype counts as medium-sized. The genes are TRBV30 and TRBJ2-3, with TRBD2 as a possible D gene (6 bases). The V end lost 6 bases, the J end lost 1 base, and 14 bases lay between the germline ends. The CDR3 consists of 14 residues. Looked up from germline, CDR1 is GTSNPN and CDR2 is SVGIG (reference sequence). CDR3 protein: CACTPGEGTDTQYF. CDR3 in DNA: TGTGCCTGCACTCCGGGGGAAGGCACAGATACGCAGTATTTT.

V is TRBV20-1 and J is TRBJ1-3; TRBD1 is a possible D gene (5 bases). The ends were cut back, 5 bases at V and 4 bases at J, with 18 bases in the middle. Germline values: CDR1 DFQATT, CDR2 SNEGSKA (reference sequence). The CDR3 contains 15 residues. The DNA for the CDR3 is TGCAGTGCTCAGGCCCAGCCGGGGGACGGAAACACCATATATTTT. This translates into CSAQAQPGDGNTIYF.